The 30 T cell receptor beta chains below come from one sample, sequenced in a study of radiation and T cells in renal cell carcinoma. Generated by immunoSEQ multiplex PCR, the TCRdb table keeps only in-frame clones and is missing some. The profile shows about 130,000 clones, roughly 80% of them singletons. Time point denoted: baseline pretreatment blood. The treatment was: 15 Gy SBRT to primary tumor, nephrectomy 4 weeks later. Sequenced material: blood, taken from a patient whose treatment included radiotherapy and nephrectomy. These receptors were taken from an older woman with renal cell carcinoma.

The chain joins TRBV19 to TRBJ2-1; TRBD1 or TRBD2 may be the D gene (6 bases each). The length of the CDR3 is 15 residues. Germline V gives CDR1 LNHDA, CDR2 SQIVND (reference sequence). Trimming cost V 7 bases and J 7 bases, with 20 bases left between them. The CDR3 DNA is TGTGCCAGTATAACGACACGGGGGCCGAGGAATGAGCAGTTCTTC. This gives the protein CASITTRGPRNEQFF. Together with reference TRBV19 and TRBJ2-1, the CDR3 gives the full variable domain: DGGITQSPKYLFRKEGQNVTLSCEQNLNHDAMYWYRQDPGQGLRLIYYSQIVNDFQKGDIAEGYSVSREKKESFPLTVTSAQKNPTAFYLCASITTRGPRNEQFFGPGTRLTVL.

In its sample, this clone ranks as medium-sized. This sequence joins TRBV7-9 and TRBJ2-3; TRBD2 matches at 12 bases. V was clipped by 5 bases and J by 1 base; unmatched bases: 7. Germline CDR1 SEHNR, CDR2 FQNEAQ (reference sequence). This CDR3 has 17 residues. The CDR3 sequence is CASSHRTSGERTDTQYF. For the CDR3, the DNA is TGTGCCAGCAGCCACCGGACTAGCGGGGAACGCACAGATACGCAGTATTTT.

The rearrangement links TRBV6-1 to TRBJ1-5, with D uncertain. CDR1 and CDR2 from the germline V gene are MNHNS and SASEGT. Trimming pared 4 bases from V and 3 bases from J, leaving 10 bases between. The CDR3 consists of 14 residues. The chain's CDR3 is CASSGRENNQPQHF. As DNA, the CDR3 is TGTGCCAGCAGTGGACGGGAAAACAATCAGCCCCAGCATTTT.

The rearrangement joins TRBV6-1 to TRBJ2-3; TRBD1 aligns across 10 bases. Germline trimming cut 7 bases from V and 3 bases from J; bases unmatched to any gene: 4. Per the germline V gene, CDR1 is MNHNS and CDR2 is SASEGT. The CDR3 is made up of 14 amino acids. The CDR3 is CASNPDRGTDTQYF. The DNA of the CDR3 is TGTGCCAGCAATCCGGACAGGGGGACAGATACGCAGTATTTT.

This chain links TRBV28 with TRBJ2-5; D might be TRBD1 (5 bases). The CDR3 spans 12 residues. The V gene lost 8 bases and the J gene lost 5 bases, with 12 bases spanning the gap. Germline CDR1 MDHEN, CDR2 SYDVKM. The CDR3 coding sequence is TGTGCCAGCTCCCCCAACAGGGAGACCCAGTACTTC. The encoded protein is CASSPNRETQYF.

This chain uses TRBV28 with TRBJ1-1; D ambiguous. The CDR3 consists of 15 residues. Trimming left V 6 bases short and J 0 bases short, with 14 bases between. The germline V gene encodes CDR1 MDHEN and CDR2 SYDVKM. The CDR3 reads CASSTPTEMNTEAFF. CDR3 DNA sequence: TGTGCCAGCAGCACTCCCACAGAGATGAACACTGAAGCTTTCTTT.

This clone was counted a few times. The V gene is TRBV20-1, the J gene TRBJ1-1; D is undetermined. The V end was cut by 2 bases, the J end by 4 bases, with 5 bases between. Germline V gives CDR1 DFQATT, CDR2 SNEGSKA (reference sequence). The length of the CDR3 is 11 residues. The CDR3, as DNA: TGCAGTGCTAGATCCGGCACTGAAGCTTTCTTT. It yields the protein CSARSGTEAFF.

V and J are TRBV7-9 and TRBJ1-5; D is ambiguous. The CDR3 runs to 15 residues. The ends were cut back, 1 base at V and 0 bases at J, with 7 bases in the middle. Germline V gives CDR1 SEHNR, CDR2 FQNEAQ (reference sequence). For the CDR3, the DNA is TGTGCCAGCAGCTTAGACGGTTATAGCAATCAGCCCCAGCATTTT. Translation gives CASSLDGYSNQPQHF.

The rearrangement joins TRBV30 to TRBJ1-2, with D hard to call. The V gene's germline CDR1 is GTSNPN and CDR2 SVGIG (reference sequence). This CDR3 is built from 13 residues. The V and J ends lost 7 bases and 5 bases respectively, with 17 bases between them. This CDR3 reads CASSPGLEYGYTF. The CDR3 DNA reads as TGTGCCTCCTCACCCGGCCTGGAATATGGCTACACCTTC. Using reference TRBV30 and TRBJ1-2 for the parts outside the CDR3, the full variable domain is SQTIHQWPATLVQPVGSPLSLECTVEGTSNPNLYWYRQAAGRGLQLLFYSVGIGQISSEVPQNLSASRPQDRQFILSSKKLLLSDSGFYLCASSPGLEYGYTFGSGTRLTVV.

For the CDR3, the DNA is TGTGCCAGTAGCCAGCAGTATAATTCACCCCTCCACTTT. Encoded protein: CASSQQYNSPLHF. The chain couples TRBV19 to TRBJ1-6, with D hard to call. This CDR3 comprises 13 residues. The V end was cut by 6 bases, the J end by 4 bases, with 7 bases between. From germline, CDR1 is LNHDA and CDR2 SQIVND (reference sequence).

CDR3 amino acids: CATSRDAGMNTEAFF. The CDR3 DNA reads TGTGCCACCAGCAGAGATGCAGGGATGAACACTGAAGCTTTCTTT. The rearrangement uses TRBV15 and TRBJ1-1; TRBD1 is a possible D gene (5 bases). V dropped 0 bases and J dropped 0 bases, with 8 bases sitting between them. Germline V lookup: CDR1 LNHNV, CDR2 YYDKDF (reference sequence). The length of the CDR3 is 15 residues.

The CDR3 DNA reads as TGTGCCAGCAGTTCGTGGGGGGGCGGAGAGACCCAGTACTTC. It yields the protein CASSSWGGGETQYF. The V call is TRBV28, the J call TRBJ2-5; the D gene is possibly TRBD2 (7 bases). CDR3 length: 14 residues. Trimming cost V 4 bases and J 4 bases, with 13 bases left between them. Germline CDR1 and CDR2: MDHEN and SYDVKM.

The chain uses TRBV28 and TRBJ2-7, with D perhaps TRBD1 or TRBD2 (5 bases each). The CDR3 length is 15 residues. Between the trimmed V and J ends, which lost 5 bases and 5 bases, there was a span of 19 bases. Germline V gives CDR1 MDHEN, CDR2 SYDVKM. CDR3 sequence: CASSTIGTSSHEQYF. In DNA form, the CDR3 reads TGTGCCAGCAGTACAATAGGGACCTCCTCTCACGAGCAGTACTTC.

DNA for the CDR3: TGCGCCAGCAGCCCCCAGCGGGGGGGCTCCTACGAGCAGTACTTC. This codes for CASSPQRGGSYEQYF. This chain connects TRBV4-1 to TRBJ2-7; TRBD2 agrees at 10 bases. Germline V gene sequence: CDR1 MGHRA, CDR2 YSYEKL. The CDR3 length is 15 residues. The V and J ends lost 4 bases and 0 bases, in that order; junction bases with no gene match: 3.

The CDR3 DNA reads TGTGCCAGCAGTTACTCGACAGTAACGGGGAACACTGAAGCTTTCTTT. It is translated as CASSYSTVTGNTEAFF. The rearrangement links TRBV6-5 to TRBJ1-1; a weak D match, TRBD1 (5 bases). Germline CDR1 and CDR2: MNHEY and SVGAGI. V was clipped by 0 bases and J by 1 base, with 12 bases between them. The CDR3 is made up of 16 amino acids.

The V call is TRBV7-9, the J call TRBJ1-1, with D hard to call. CDR3 length: 13 residues. Per the germline V gene, CDR1 is SEHNR and CDR2 is FQNEAQ (reference sequence). The ends were cut back, 5 bases at V and 4 bases at J, with 11 bases in the middle. The CDR3 nucleotides read TGTGCCAGCAGCCCATCCGTGGGCACTGAAGCTTTCTTT. Protein: CASSPSVGTEAFF.

In its sample, this clone was seen once. This chain joins TRBV5-4 and TRBJ2-3; 9 nucleotides match TRBD2. Germline assignment: CDR1 SGHNT and CDR2 YYREEE (reference sequence). This CDR3 is 15 amino acids long. V lost 4 bases to trimming and J lost 2 bases; unmatched junction nucleotides: 5. DNA for the CDR3: TGTGCCAGCAGCCGGAGACTAGCGGACACAGATACGCAGTATTTT. This translates into CASSRRLADTDTQYF. The full variable domain, with the rest looked up from reference TRBV5-4 and TRBJ2-3, is ETGVTQSPTHLIKTRGQQVTLRCSSQSGHNTVSWYQQALGQGPQFIFQYYREEENGRGNFPPRFSGLQFPNYSSELNVNALELDDSALYLCASSRRLADTDTQYFGPGTRLTVL.

The chain uses TRBV29-1 and TRBJ2-3; tentatively, D is TRBD2 (5 bases). Trimming pared 7 bases from V and 2 bases from J, leaving 16 bases between. CDR1 and CDR2 (germline): SQVTM, ANQGSEA. CDR3 length equals 14 residues. The CDR3 loop reads CSAREGVLTDTQYF. CDR3 coding DNA: TGCAGCGCCAGAGAGGGTGTTCTCACAGATACGCAGTATTTT.

This clone was picked up a small number of times. The chain uses TRBV19 and TRBJ2-4; tentative D call: TRBD2 (6 bases). The CDR3 has 14 amino acids. V shed 5 bases and J shed 7 bases, with 15 bases lying between them. Germline CDR1 is LNHDA and CDR2 is SQIVND (reference sequence). The CDR3 here is CASSLLDGTNIQYF. CDR3 coding DNA: TGTGCCAGTAGTCTTCTGGACGGGACTAACATTCAGTACTTC.

The V and J genes are TRBV6-6 and TRBJ1-1, with no clear D. Germline lookup yields CDR1 MNHNY and CDR2 SVGAGI (reference sequence). The CDR3 is made up of 14 amino acids. Trimming took off 0 bases at V and 5 bases at J, with 10 bases between the two ends. The CDR3 DNA is TGTGCCAGCAGTTACTCGCAGGTGGAAACTGAAGCTTTCTTT. Amino acid sequence: CASSYSQVETEAFF.

The chain is built from TRBV19 and TRBJ2-5; a weak D match, TRBD1 (5 bases). V was cut by 3 bases and J by 5 bases, with 13 bases left in between. From germline, CDR1 is LNHDA and CDR2 SQIVND (reference sequence). There are 14 residues in the CDR3. This CDR3 reads CASSMMTAGETQYF. CDR3 sequence (DNA): TGTGCCAGTAGTATGATGACAGCTGGGGAGACCCAGTACTTC. The variable domain in full, with the rest retrieved from reference TRBV19 and TRBJ2-5, is DGGITQSPKYLFRKEGQNVTLSCEQNLNHDAMYWYRQDPGQGLRLIYYSQIVNDFQKGDIAEGYSVSREKKESFPLTVTSAQKNPTAFYLCASSMMTAGETQYFGPGTRLLVL.

As DNA, the CDR3 is TGTGCCAGCAGTTTTGGGGCTGGGTCACCTGGGGGCTACACCTTC. Translating gives CASSFGAGSPGGYTF. The chain carries TRBV28 and TRBJ1-2, with D perhaps TRBD1 (5 bases). Trimming took off 3 bases at V and 8 bases at J, with 19 bases between the two ends. The germline CDR1 and CDR2 sequences are MDHEN and SYDVKM. This CDR3 region has 15 residues.

This chain uses TRBV7-7 with TRBJ2-2; D may match TRBD1 or TRBD2 (5 bases each). Germline values: CDR1 SSHAT, CDR2 FNYEAQ (reference sequence). The CDR3 runs 15 residues. This CDR3 is CASAQEAGYAGELFF. CDR3 DNA sequence: TGTGCTAGCGCCCAAGAGGCAGGGTATGCCGGGGAGCTGTTTTTT.

This chain joins TRBV5-6 and TRBJ1-6; possible D gene TRBD1, 5 bases. The V end lost 4 bases, the J end lost 8 bases, and 10 bases lay between the germline ends. Germline V CDR1 and CDR2: SGHDT, YYEEEE. The CDR3 has 13 residues. The CDR3 spells CASSGDRHSPLHF. Here the CDR3 DNA reads TGTGCCAGCAGCGGGGACCGACATTCACCCCTCCACTTT.

The sample holds a few counts of this clone. The chain employs TRBV7-9 and TRBJ1-1; TRBD1 matches at 11 bases. Germline values: CDR1 SEHNR, CDR2 FQNEAQ (reference sequence). The CDR3 consists of 13 residues. The ends lost 0 bases at V and 11 bases at J; junction bases unmatched: 2. CDR3 DNA sequence: TGTGCCAGCAGCTTAGCCGGGGACAGGGGGGCTTTCTTT. This translates into CASSLAGDRGAFF.

V usage is TRBV9 and J usage is TRBJ2-3; tentatively, D is TRBD1 (6 bases). The ends were cut back, 3 bases at V and 0 bases at J, with 14 bases in the middle. The germline V gene encodes CDR1 SGDLS and CDR2 YYNGEE. This CDR3 is built from 16 residues. CDR3 nucleotide sequence: TGTGCCAGCAGCGCCCGTAGGACAGACAGCACAGATACGCAGTATTTT. Protein product: CASSARRTDSTDTQYF.

The chain carries TRBV7-3 and TRBJ1-4; D ambiguous. Trimming took off 1 base at V and 2 bases at J, with 23 bases between the two ends. CDR1 is SGHTA and CDR2 is FQGTGA in the germline V gene. The CDR3 extends over 20 amino acids. The CDR3 reads CASSLISAWPSRPTNEKLFF. CDR3 DNA sequence: TGTGCCAGCAGCTTAATTTCGGCCTGGCCCTCCCGGCCGACTAATGAAAAACTGTTTTTT. The variable domain in full, with the rest retrieved from reference TRBV7-3 and TRBJ1-4, is GAGVSQTPSNKVTEKGKYVELRCDPISGHTALYWYRQSLGQGPEFLIYFQGTGAADDSGLPNDRFFAVRPEGSVSTLKIQRTERGDSAVYLCASSLISAWPSRPTNEKLFFGSGTQLSVL.

The rearrangement joins TRBV19 to TRBJ2-2, with 7 bases that match TRBD1. Germline CDR1 and CDR2: LNHDA and SQIVND (reference sequence). The CDR3 is 16 amino acids. V trimming: 6 bases; J trimming: 0 bases; junction bases outside the gene matches: 7. CDR3 region: CASSPWTGPNTGELFF. The CDR3 DNA reads as TGTGCCAGTAGCCCATGGACAGGTCCGAACACCGGGGAGCTGTTTTTT. Filled out from reference TRBV19 and TRBJ2-2, the complete variable domain reads DGGITQSPKYLFRKEGQNVTLSCEQNLNHDAMYWYRQDPGQGLRLIYYSQIVNDFQKGDIAEGYSVSREKKESFPLTVTSAQKNPTAFYLCASSPWTGPNTGELFFGEGSRLTVL.

This chain uses TRBV5-5 with TRBJ2-3; no clear D. The germline gives CDR1 SGHKS, CDR2 YYEKEE (reference sequence). The CDR3 consists of 14 residues. V lost 0 bases, J lost 4 bases, and 9 bases lay in between. Here the CDR3 DNA reads TGTGCCAGCAGCTTGGAACGGTTCTCAGATACGCAGTATTTT. Amino acids: CASSLERFSDTQYF.

The CDR3 protein is CASSPQGWGNSPLHF. The CDR3 coding sequence is TGTGCCAGCAGCCCCCAGGGATGGGGTAATTCACCCCTCCACTTT. The gene calls are TRBV7-3 and TRBJ1-6, with a weak D call TRBD1 (5 bases). CDR3 length: 15 residues. Trimming cost V 5 bases and J 6 bases, with 14 bases left between them. Germline V lookup: CDR1 SGHTA, CDR2 FQGTGA.